This entry lists 18 T cell receptor beta chains sequenced from one sample in a study of regulatory T cells in long-lasting Graves disease. Time point meaning: persistent/refractory GD, antithyroid drugs over 5 years with positive TRAb. PBMC-extracted RNA yielded the TCR library. Sequencing libraries for TCR beta were prepared with iRepertoire HTBI primers and Arm-PCR of CDR3 regions. In TCRdb, the multiplex PCR reads were re-called with MiXCR into one record per CDR3 protein. The sample includes some 370,000 distinct CDR3 sequences, less than 30% seen only once; the top ten take around a quarter. The sample in question was peripheral blood mononuclear cells (PBMCs), obtained when the disease was refractory, from a patient treated with antithyroid drugs. These receptors all stem from a woman aged 40 to 55 with Graves disease.

This clonotype has ten or more counts. This chain joins TRBV6-9 and TRBJ2-5; D unresolved. The CDR3 spans 15 residues. CDR1 and CDR2 (germline): MNHGY, SVAAGI. V lost 4 bases, J lost 2 bases, and 14 bases lay in between. CDR3 DNA: TGTGCCAGCAGTTTCCTGGACGGACCTCAAGAGACCCAGTACTTC. It is translated as CASSFLDGPQETQYF.

The CDR3 bases are TGTGCCAGCGGGTACACCGGGGAGCTGTTTTTT. It translates to CASGYTGELFF. The V and J genes are TRBV2 and TRBJ2-2, with no clear D. Between the trimmed V and J ends, which lost 8 bases and 3 bases, there was a span of 4 bases. CDR3 length equals 11 residues. Germline CDR1 and CDR2: SNHLY and FYNNEI.

There are a few counts of this clonotype. The gene calls are TRBV19 and TRBJ1-1; no definite D call. CDR1 is LNHDA, CDR2 SQIVND, per germline (reference sequence). Deletions cut 4 bases from V and 4 bases from J, with 13 bases between. The CDR3 is 14 amino acids. In DNA, the CDR3 is TGTGCCAGTAGTACGAAAGGAGCCGCCACTGAAGCTTTCTTT. This sequence encodes CASSTKGAATEAFF.

This clonotype was seen ten or more times. The chain carries TRBV20-1 and TRBJ2-7, with D perhaps TRBD1 or TRBD2 (5 bases each). This CDR3 has 13 amino acids. CDR1 and CDR2 (germline): DFQATT, SNEGSKA (reference sequence). V dropped 6 bases and J dropped 3 bases, with 15 bases sitting between them. As DNA, the CDR3 is TGCAGTGCACCGGGACCCCTTTTCTACGAGCAGTACTTC. Its translation: CSAPGPLFYEQYF.

The V gene is TRBV28, the J gene TRBJ2-7; 7 nucleotides agree with TRBD2. This CDR3 comprises 14 residues. V dropped 4 bases and J dropped 0; count of bases not matched to a gene: 3. CDR1 and CDR2 from the germline V gene are MDHEN and SYDVKM. CDR3 region: CASSYGRNSYEQYF. The CDR3 nucleotides read TGTGCCAGCAGTTACGGGAGGAACTCCTACGAGCAGTACTTC. Together with reference TRBV28 and TRBJ2-7, the CDR3 gives the full variable domain: DVKVTQSSRYLVKRTGEKVFLECVQDMDHENMFWYRQDPGLGLRLIYFSYDVKMKEKGDIPEGYSVSREKKERFSLILESASTNQTSMYLCASSYGRNSYEQYFGPGTRLTVT.

For this clonotype: One base separates it from a far larger clone, so it is likely a read error. V and J are TRBV28 and TRBJ1-2, with a tentative D call TRBD1 (6 bases). The CDR3 is 17 amino acids. The V and J ends lost 3 bases and 0 bases respectively, with 17 bases between them. Germline assignment: CDR1 MDHEN and CDR2 SYDVKM. The CDR3 DNA follows: TGTGCCAGCAGTTTGTCGGGGGGGCGTCGGGCTAACTATGGCTACACCTTC. This codes for CASSLSGGRRANYGYTF.

The chain links TRBV12-3 or TRBV12-4 to TRBJ2-3; TRBD2 agrees at 10 bases. The CDR3 spans 17 residues. V was clipped by 6 bases and J by 2 bases; unmatched bases: 11. The CDR3 sequence is CASRPILAGVPTDTQYF. In nucleotides, the CDR3 is TGTGCCAGCAGGCCTATTCTAGCGGGAGTACCCACAGATACGCAGTATTTT.

This clonotype has at least ten counts. The V and J genes are TRBV10-3 and TRBJ2-7; D call uncertain. Germline V gene lookup returns CDR1 ENHRY and CDR2 SYGVKD. This CDR3 has 11 amino acids. The ends were cut back, 11 bases at V and 0 bases at J, with 8 bases in the middle. CDR3: CAASTSYEQYF. CDR3 in DNA: TGTGCCGCCTCGACCTCCTACGAGCAGTACTTC.

The chain links TRBV6-2 or TRBV6-3 to TRBJ2-2; TRBD2 aligns across 11 bases. The CDR3 sequence is 14 residues long. Germline V gene data show CDR1 as MNHEY and CDR2 as SVGEGT. With 6 bases clipped from V and 4 bases from J, the junction kept 1 base outside the gene matches. This chain's CDR3 is CASRGTSGTGELFF. The CDR3 DNA reads TGTGCCAGCAGGGGGACTAGCGGCACCGGGGAGCTGTTTTTT.

This clonotype has at least ten counts. The chain carries TRBV28 and TRBJ1-1; 7 bases are a match to TRBD1. The CDR3 has 15 residues. The V segment lost 6 bases and the J segment 2 bases; nucleotides outside the gene matches: 9. The germline CDR1 and CDR2 sequences are MDHEN and SYDVKM. CDR3 sequence (DNA): TGTGCCAGCAGCAAACCTGGGACAGCCAACACTGAAGCTTTCTTT. This translates into CASSKPGTANTEAFF. The full variable domain, its missing parts supplied by reference TRBV28 and TRBJ1-1, is DVKVTQSSRYLVKRTGEKVFLECVQDMDHENMFWYRQDPGLGLRLIYFSYDVKMKEKGDIPEGYSVSREKKERFSLILESASTNQTSMYLCASSKPGTANTEAFFGQGTRLTVV.

This clonotype came up many times. This sequence joins TRBV6-2 or TRBV6-3 and TRBJ2-5; D call uncertain. The CDR3 extends over 15 amino acids. Germline V lookup: CDR1 MNHEY, CDR2 SVGEGT. Trimming stripped 4 bases from V and 2 bases from J, with 14 bases between. The chain's CDR3 is CASSFFWDRQETQYF. CDR3 sequence (DNA): TGTGCCAGCAGTTTCTTCTGGGATAGACAAGAGACCCAGTACTTC.

This clonotype has just a few counts. The chain links TRBV7-9 to TRBJ1-1; TRBD1 aligns across 8 bases. Trimming took 1 base from V and 0 from J; bases not matched to a gene: 4. CDR1 is SEHNR and CDR2 is FQNEAQ in the germline V gene (reference sequence). This CDR3 contains 16 residues. CDR3 nucleotides: TGTGCCAGCAGCTTAGGCAGGGGGCAGTTGAACACTGAAGCTTTCTTT. Encoded protein: CASSLGRGQLNTEAFF.

There are many counts of this clonotype. The V call is TRBV6-1, the J call TRBJ1-1; TRBD1 is a possible D gene (5 bases). Trimming took 2 bases from V and 4 from J, leaving 11 bases between them. The CDR3 runs 14 residues. The germline V gene has CDR1 MNHNS and CDR2 SASEGT. The CDR3 DNA reads as TGTGCCAGCAGTGAACGAGGGAGGGGCACTGAAGCTTTCTTT. This gives the protein CASSERGRGTEAFF.

Turning to this clonotype: This may come from a read error, since a much larger clone is one base off. The rearrangement joins TRBV5-4 to TRBJ1-1; D gene ambiguous. The CDR3 is made up of 12 amino acids. The V end was cut by 4 bases, the J end by 11 bases, with 15 bases between. Germline V gene lookup returns CDR1 SGHNT and CDR2 YYREEE (reference sequence). The CDR3 DNA reads TGTGCCAGCAGCATTGTGACATCCCGGGCTTTCTTT. Its translation is CASSIVTSRAFF.

This clonotype was recorded at least ten times. V is TRBV2 and J is TRBJ2-5, with 7 bases lining up with TRBD1. Germline V CDR1 and CDR2: SNHLY, FYNNEI. V was pared by 10 bases and J by 2 bases, with 7 bases of the junction left unmatched. The CDR3 sequence is 13 residues long. The CDR3 coding sequence is TGTGCCACCTGGGGGACAGTACAAGAGACCCAGTACTTC. It codes for CATWGTVQETQYF.

The table lists this clonotype with many counts. This sequence joins TRBV28 and TRBJ2-7, with TRBD2 matching over 8 bases. V shed 6 bases and J 2 bases; nucleotides not matched to a gene: 3. CDR3 length: 13 residues. Germline loops: CDR1 MDHEN, CDR2 SYDVKM. The CDR3 DNA is TGTGCCAGCAGCTTGACTAGCGCCTACGAGCAGTACTTC. This translates into CASSLTSAYEQYF. Full variable domain (rest looked up from reference TRBV28 and TRBJ2-7): DVKVTQSSRYLVKRTGEKVFLECVQDMDHENMFWYRQDPGLGLRLIYFSYDVKMKEKGDIPEGYSVSREKKERFSLILESASTNQTSMYLCASSLTSAYEQYFGPGTRLTVT.

This clonotype showed up many times. The V call is TRBV11-2, the J call TRBJ1-1; D is ambiguous. Germline-derived CDR1 and CDR2 are SGHAT and FQNNGV. V was trimmed by 1 base and J by 4 bases, leaving 7 bases between them. The length of the CDR3 is 13 residues. In DNA, the CDR3 is TGTGCCAGCAGCTTAGGTCACACCACTGAAGCTTTCTTT. This sequence encodes CASSLGHTTEAFF.

This clonotype has a count of ten or more. The J gene is TRBJ2-2, the V gene TRBV12-3 or TRBV12-4, with TRBD1 identical over 7 bases. V dropped 5 bases and J dropped 7; count of bases not matched to a gene: 10. This CDR3 comprises 15 residues. CDR3 in amino acids: CASSEGQLPYGELFF. Here the CDR3 DNA reads TGTGCCAGCAGTGAGGGACAGCTACCGTACGGGGAGCTGTTTTTT.